This section outlines one T cell receptor delta chain sequence together with its context. Its antigen remains unidentified. These data originate in a study of Vδ1+ human thymocytes. Study-wide findings and caveats: In the thymus, TRG and TRD repertoires looked highly polyclonal with Gaussian CDR3 lengths.

V shed 5 bases, J shed 0 bases, and the junction held 13 bases outside the gene matches. CDR3 length equals 18 residues. Germline CDR1 reads TSWWSYY; CDR2 reads QGS. The template was reverse-transcribed extracted RNA. The CDR3 regions were amplified by multiplex PCR from V-gene primers to a constant-region primer. TCRdb re-processed the multiplex PCR reads using CATT. Of just under 55,000 delta-chain clones in the sample, approximately 15% were seen once. Sequenced: Vdelta1+ gamma-delta thymocytes from the thymus. Subset given: FACS-sorted CD3+ TCRalphabeta- TCRVdelta1+ TCRVdelta2- thymocytes. J is TRDJ1 and V is TRDV1; TRDD3 agrees at 9 bases. The clonotype was recovered from a boy under two years old who had congenital heart surgery. The CDR3, as DNA: TGTGCTCTTGGGACCGGGTACTGGGGGACCCCGTACACCGATAAACTCATCTTT. Residues: CALGTGYWGTPYTDKLIF.